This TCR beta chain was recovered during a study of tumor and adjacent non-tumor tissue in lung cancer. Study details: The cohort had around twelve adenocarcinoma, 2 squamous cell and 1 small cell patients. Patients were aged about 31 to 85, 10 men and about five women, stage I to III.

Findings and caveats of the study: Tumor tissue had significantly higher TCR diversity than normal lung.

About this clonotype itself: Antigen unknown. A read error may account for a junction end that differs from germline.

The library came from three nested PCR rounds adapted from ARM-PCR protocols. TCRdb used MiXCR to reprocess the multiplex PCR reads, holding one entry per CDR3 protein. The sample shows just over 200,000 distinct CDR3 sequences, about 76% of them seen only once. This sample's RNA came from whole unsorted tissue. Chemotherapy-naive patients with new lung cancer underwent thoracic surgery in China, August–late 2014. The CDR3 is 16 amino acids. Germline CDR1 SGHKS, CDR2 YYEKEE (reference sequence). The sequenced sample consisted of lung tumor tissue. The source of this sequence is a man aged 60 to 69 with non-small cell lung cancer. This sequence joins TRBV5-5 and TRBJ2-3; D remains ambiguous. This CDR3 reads CASSSSHFSNTDTQYF. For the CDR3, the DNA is TGTGCCAGCAGCTCAAGCCACTTTTCTAACACAGATACACAGTATTTT.